This TCR beta chain emerged from a study of T-cell memory formation after mild COVID-19. TCRdb used MiXCR to reprocess the 5' RACE reads, holding one entry per CDR3 protein. The profile covers about 120,000 distinct CDR3 sequences, with approximately 21% appearing a single time and about 38% taken by the ten largest. V was shortened by 3 bases and J by 1 base, with 9 bases between the two germline ends. Germline CDR1 reads MGHRA; CDR2 reads YSYEKL. CDR3 length: 15 residues. V is TRBV4-1 and J is TRBJ2-2; D remains unclear. Sequencing was performed on PBMCs or a T cell subset sorted from them (not recorded which). The sequence came from a man younger than 30 who had mild COVID-19 (a few samples of this study predate the infection). Cell type and time point are not known. The CDR3 spells CASSHSAVNTGELFF. The CDR3 bases are TGCGCCAGCAGCCACTCGGCGGTGAACACCGGGGAGCTGTTTTTT.